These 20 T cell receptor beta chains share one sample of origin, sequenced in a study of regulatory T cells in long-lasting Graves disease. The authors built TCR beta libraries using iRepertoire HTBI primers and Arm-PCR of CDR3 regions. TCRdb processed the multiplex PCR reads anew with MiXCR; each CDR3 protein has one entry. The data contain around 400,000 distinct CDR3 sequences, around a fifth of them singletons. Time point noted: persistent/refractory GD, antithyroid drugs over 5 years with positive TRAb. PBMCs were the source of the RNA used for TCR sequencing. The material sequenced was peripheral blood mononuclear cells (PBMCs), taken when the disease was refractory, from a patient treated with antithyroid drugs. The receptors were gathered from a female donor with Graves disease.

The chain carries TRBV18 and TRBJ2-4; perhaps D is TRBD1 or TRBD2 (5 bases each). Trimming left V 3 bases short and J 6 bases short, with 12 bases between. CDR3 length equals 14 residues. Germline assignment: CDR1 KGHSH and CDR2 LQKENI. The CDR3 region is CASSPAGTLNIQYF. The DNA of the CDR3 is TGTGCCAGCTCACCCGCCGGGACGTTAAACATTCAGTACTTC. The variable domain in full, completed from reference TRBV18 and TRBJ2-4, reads NAGVMQNPRHLVRRRGQEARLRCSPMKGHSHVYWYRQLPEEGLKFMVYLQKENIIDESGMPKERFSAEFPKEGPSILRIQQVVRGDSAAYFCASSPAGTLNIQYFGAGTRLSVL.

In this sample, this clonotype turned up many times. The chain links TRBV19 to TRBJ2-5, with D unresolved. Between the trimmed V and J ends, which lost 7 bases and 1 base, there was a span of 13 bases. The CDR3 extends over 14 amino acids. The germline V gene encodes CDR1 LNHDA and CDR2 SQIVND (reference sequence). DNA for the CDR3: TGTGCCAGTACCCCCGGCGGCACCCAAGAGACCCAGTACTTC. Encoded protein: CASTPGGTQETQYF. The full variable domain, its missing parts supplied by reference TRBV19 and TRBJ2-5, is DGGITQSPKYLFRKEGQNVTLSCEQNLNHDAMYWYRQDPGQGLRLIYYSQIVNDFQKGDIAEGYSVSREKKESFPLTVTSAQKNPTAFYLCASTPGGTQETQYFGPGTRLLVL.

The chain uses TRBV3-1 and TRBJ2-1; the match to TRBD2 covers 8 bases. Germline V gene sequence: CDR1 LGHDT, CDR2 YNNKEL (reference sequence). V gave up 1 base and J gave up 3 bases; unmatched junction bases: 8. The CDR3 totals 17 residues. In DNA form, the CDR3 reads TGTGCCAGCAGCCAAGGCCGGGGGGGGTGGGACTACAATGAGCAGTTCTTC. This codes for CASSQGRGGWDYNEQFF.

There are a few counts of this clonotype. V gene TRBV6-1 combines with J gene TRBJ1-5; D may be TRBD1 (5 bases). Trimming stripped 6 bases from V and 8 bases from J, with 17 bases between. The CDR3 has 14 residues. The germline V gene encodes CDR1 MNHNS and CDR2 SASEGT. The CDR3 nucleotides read TGTGCCAGCAGGGAGACAGACCCTATAAAGCCCCAGCATTTT. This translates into CASRETDPIKPQHF.

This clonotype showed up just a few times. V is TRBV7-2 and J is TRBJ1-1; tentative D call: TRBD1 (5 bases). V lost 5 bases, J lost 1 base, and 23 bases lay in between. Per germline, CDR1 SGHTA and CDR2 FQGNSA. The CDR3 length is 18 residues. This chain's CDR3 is CASSAREGYDWTNTEAFF. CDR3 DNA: TGTGCCAGCAGCGCTAGAGAGGGGTATGACTGGACGAACACTGAAGCTTTCTTT. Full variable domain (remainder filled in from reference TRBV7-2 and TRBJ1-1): GAGVSQSPSNKVTEKGKDVELRCDPISGHTALYWYRQSLGQGLEFLIYFQGNSAPDKSGLPSDRFSAERTGGSVSTLTIQRTQQEDSAVYLCASSAREGYDWTNTEAFFGQGTRLTVV.

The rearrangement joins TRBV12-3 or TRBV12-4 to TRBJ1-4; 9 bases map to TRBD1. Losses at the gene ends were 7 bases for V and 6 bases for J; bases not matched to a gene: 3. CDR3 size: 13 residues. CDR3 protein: CASTRQGDEKLFF. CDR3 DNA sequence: TGTGCCAGCACTCGACAGGGGGATGAAAAACTGTTTTTT.

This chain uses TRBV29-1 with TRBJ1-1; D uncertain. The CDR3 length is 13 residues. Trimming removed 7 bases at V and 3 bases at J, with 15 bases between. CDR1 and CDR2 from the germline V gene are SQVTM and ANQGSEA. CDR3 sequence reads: CSAKDGTDTEAFF. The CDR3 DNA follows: TGCAGCGCCAAGGACGGAACCGACACTGAAGCTTTCTTT. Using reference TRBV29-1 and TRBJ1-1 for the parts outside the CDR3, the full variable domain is SAVISQKPSRDICQRGTSLTIQCQVDSQVTMMFWYRQQPGQSLTLIATANQGSEATYESGFVIDKFPISRPNLTFSTLTVSNMSPEDSSIYLCSAKDGTDTEAFFGQGTRLTVV.

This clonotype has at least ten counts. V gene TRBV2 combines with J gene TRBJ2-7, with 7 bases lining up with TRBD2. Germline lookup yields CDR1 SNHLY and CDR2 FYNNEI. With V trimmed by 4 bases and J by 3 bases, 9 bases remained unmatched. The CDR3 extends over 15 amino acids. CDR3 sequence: CASSGAAGVSYEQYF. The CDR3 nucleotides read TGTGCCAGCAGTGGTGCGGCGGGAGTTAGCTACGAGCAGTACTTC.

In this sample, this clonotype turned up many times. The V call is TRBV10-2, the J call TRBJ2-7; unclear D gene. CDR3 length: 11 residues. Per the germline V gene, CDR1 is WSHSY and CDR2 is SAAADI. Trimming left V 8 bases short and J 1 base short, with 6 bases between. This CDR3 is CASGLSYEQYF. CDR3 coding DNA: TGCGCCAGCGGGCTTTCCTACGAGCAGTACTTC.

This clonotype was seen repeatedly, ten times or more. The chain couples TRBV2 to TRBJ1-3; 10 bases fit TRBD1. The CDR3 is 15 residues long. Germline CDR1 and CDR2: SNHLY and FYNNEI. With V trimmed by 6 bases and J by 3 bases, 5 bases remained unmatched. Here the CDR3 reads CASSADRGLGNTIYF. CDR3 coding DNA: TGTGCCAGCAGCGCCGACAGGGGGCTTGGAAACACCATATATTTT.

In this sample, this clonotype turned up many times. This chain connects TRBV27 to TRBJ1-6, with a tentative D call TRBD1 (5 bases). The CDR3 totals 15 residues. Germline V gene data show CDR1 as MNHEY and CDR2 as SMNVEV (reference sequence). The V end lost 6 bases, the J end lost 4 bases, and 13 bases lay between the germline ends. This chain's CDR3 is CASRAGTLYNSPLHF. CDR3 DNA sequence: TGTGCCAGCAGAGCCGGGACCCTATATAATTCACCCCTCCACTTT.

The CDR3 sequence is CSASGVGRAQYF. CDR3 nucleotides: TGCAGTGCTAGTGGGGTCGGGAGGGCCCAGTACTTC. The J gene is TRBJ2-5, the V gene TRBV20-1; TRBD2 agrees at 8 bases. Germline CDR1 DFQATT, CDR2 SNEGSKA (reference sequence). J was trimmed by 9 bases and V by 3 bases; bases with no gene match: 6. The CDR3 runs 12 residues.

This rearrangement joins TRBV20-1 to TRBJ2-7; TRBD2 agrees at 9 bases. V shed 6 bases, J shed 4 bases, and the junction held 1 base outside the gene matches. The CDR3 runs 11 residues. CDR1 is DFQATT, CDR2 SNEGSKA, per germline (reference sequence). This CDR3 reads CSATSGYEQYF. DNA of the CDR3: TGCAGTGCCACTAGCGGGTACGAGCAGTACTTC.

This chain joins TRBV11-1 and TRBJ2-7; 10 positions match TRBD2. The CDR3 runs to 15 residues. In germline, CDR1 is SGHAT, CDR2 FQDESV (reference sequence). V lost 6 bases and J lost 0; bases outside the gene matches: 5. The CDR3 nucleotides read TGTGCCAGCAGTCAAGGACTAGCGGACTCCTACGAGCAGTACTTC. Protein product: CASSQGLADSYEQYF. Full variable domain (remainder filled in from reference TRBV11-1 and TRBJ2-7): EAEVAQSPRYKITEKSQAVAFWCDPISGHATLYWYRQILGQGPELLVQFQDESVVDDSQLPKDRFSAERLKGVDSTLKIQPAELGDSAMYLCASSQGLADSYEQYFGPGTRLTVT.

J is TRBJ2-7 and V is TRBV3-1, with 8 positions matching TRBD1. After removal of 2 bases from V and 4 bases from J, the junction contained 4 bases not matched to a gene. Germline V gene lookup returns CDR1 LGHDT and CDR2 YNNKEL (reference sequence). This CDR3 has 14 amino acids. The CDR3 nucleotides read TGTGCCAGCAGCCAATGGACAGGGAGGTACGAGCAGTACTTC. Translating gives CASSQWTGRYEQYF.

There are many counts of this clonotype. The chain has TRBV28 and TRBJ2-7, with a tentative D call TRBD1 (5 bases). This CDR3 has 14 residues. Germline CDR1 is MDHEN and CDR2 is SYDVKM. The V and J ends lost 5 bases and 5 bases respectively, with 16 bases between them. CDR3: CASSPPAGFNEQYF. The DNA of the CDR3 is TGTGCCAGCAGTCCTCCGGCAGGGTTCAACGAGCAGTACTTC.

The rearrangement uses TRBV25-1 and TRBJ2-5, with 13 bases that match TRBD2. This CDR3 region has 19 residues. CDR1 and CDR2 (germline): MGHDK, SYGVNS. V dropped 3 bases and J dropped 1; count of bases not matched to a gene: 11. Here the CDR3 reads CASSDEGTGLAGPQETQYF. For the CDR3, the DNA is TGTGCCAGCAGTGACGAGGGAACGGGACTAGCGGGACCCCAAGAGACCCAGTACTTC.

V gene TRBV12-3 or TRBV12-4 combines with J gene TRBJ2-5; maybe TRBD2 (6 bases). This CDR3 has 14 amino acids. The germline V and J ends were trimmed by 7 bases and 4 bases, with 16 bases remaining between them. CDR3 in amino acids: CASTRGGVGETQYF. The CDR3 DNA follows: TGTGCCAGCACTAGAGGAGGGGTGGGAGAGACCCAGTACTTC.

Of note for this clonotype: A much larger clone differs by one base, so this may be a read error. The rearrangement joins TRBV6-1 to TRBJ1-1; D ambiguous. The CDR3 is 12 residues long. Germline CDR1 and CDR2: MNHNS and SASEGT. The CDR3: CASRTENTGAFF. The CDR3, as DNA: TGTGCCAGCAGAACAGAGAACACTGGAGCTTTCTTT.

CDR3 nucleotides: TGCGCCAGCACACAGGAGGTGTCTGGTGAAAAACTGTTTTTT. Translated, it gives CASTQEVSGEKLFF. This chain connects TRBV5-1 to TRBJ1-4, with D possibly being TRBD1 (5 bases). CDR3 size: 14 residues. Trimming stripped 6 bases from V and 7 bases from J, with 16 bases between. Germline V lookup: CDR1 SGHRS, CDR2 YFSETQ.